These 32 T cell receptor beta chains came from one sample sequenced in a study of Ad26.COV2.S vaccination and SARS-CoV-2 variants. The table came from immunoSEQ multiplex PCR; TCRdb's copy has only in-frame clones and leaves some out. The sample has hundreds of thousands of clones; around 92% are singletons. The treatment is: about 20 received Ad26.COV2.S at low or high dose, single or two shots; about five received placebo; per-sample allocation not given. After the first vaccine or placebo injection, samples were drawn on day 63. Sequenced here: peripheral blood, sampled in a trial of Ad26.COV2.S vaccine versus placebo. The origin of the receptors is a person aged 18-60 years who received the Ad26.COV2.S COVID-19 vaccine or a placebo.

This clone was detected only once. The V gene is TRBV2, the J gene TRBJ2-6; a possible D gene is TRBD1 (5 bases). V was trimmed by 3 bases and J by 2 bases, leaving 11 bases between them. CDR3 length equals 16 residues. The V gene's germline CDR1 is SNHLY and CDR2 FYNNEI. CDR3 nucleotide sequence: TGTGCCAGCAGTGAGGGCCGCAGGGCTGGGGCCAACGTCCTGACTTTC. Its protein product is CASSEGRRAGANVLTF.

This rearrangement joins TRBV21-1 to TRBJ1-1; the tabulated D call, TRBD1, remains unverified against the DNA. TRBV21-1 is classified as a pseudogene. This CDR3 comprises 17 residues. The CDR3: CASSKGASQGANTEAFF. CDR3 nucleotides: TGTGCCAGCAGCAAAGGGGCAAGTCAGGGGGCCAACACTGAAGCTTTCTTT.

The chain links TRBV11-2 to TRBJ2-5; 15 nucleotides match TRBD2. Germline lookup yields CDR1 SGHAT and CDR2 FQNNGV. This CDR3 is built from 17 residues. The V and J ends lost 3 bases and 5 bases, in that order; junction bases with no gene match: 7. CDR3 DNA: TGTGCCAGCAGCTTGGGGACTAGCGGGGGGCAGGAGGAGACCCAGTACTTC. Its protein is CASSLGTSGGQEETQYF.

The chain carries TRBV29-1 and TRBJ1-1; D might be TRBD1 (5 bases). V lost 6 bases, J lost 3 bases, and 11 bases lay in between. The CDR3 runs to 12 residues. CDR1 and CDR2 (germline): SQVTM, ANQGSEA. The CDR3 is CSVVQGDTEAFF. The DNA of the CDR3 is TGCAGCGTAGTTCAAGGGGACACTGAAGCTTTCTTT.

The rearrangement links TRBV7-3 to TRBJ1-2; D gene unclear. The germline V gene has CDR1 SGHTA and CDR2 FQGTGA. The CDR3 has 11 amino acids. Trimming cost V 6 bases and J 5 bases, with 7 bases left between them. Here the CDR3 reads CASSSFYGYTF. The DNA for the CDR3 is TGTGCCAGCAGTTCATTTTATGGCTACACCTTC.

The chain joins TRBV7-3 to TRBJ2-1; either TRBD1 or TRBD2 may fit D (5 bases each). The CDR3 spans 17 residues. CDR1 is SGHTA, CDR2 FQGTGA, per germline. V lost 5 bases, J lost 2 bases, and 19 bases lay in between. CDR3 sequence (DNA): TGTGCCAGCAGCAGATTAGCAGCCGGGGACGCCTACAATGAGCAGTTCTTC. Translated, it gives CASSRLAAGDAYNEQFF.

The chain carries TRBV7-8 and TRBJ1-3; TRBD1 is a possible D gene (6 bases). The CDR3 length is 15 residues. Germline loops: CDR1 SGHVS, CDR2 FQNEAQ. V lost 1 base, J lost 4 bases, and 11 bases lay in between. CDR3 sequence (DNA): TGTGCCAGCAGCTTAGGGGGGGGCTTGGGAAACACCATATATTTT. Translated, it gives CASSLGGGLGNTIYF. Filled out from reference TRBV7-8 and TRBJ1-3, the complete variable domain reads GAGVSQSPRYKVAKRGQDVALRCDPISGHVSLFWYQQALGQGPEFLTYFQNEAQLDKSGLPSDRFFAERPEGSVSTLKIQRTQQEDSAVYLCASSLGGGLGNTIYFGEGSWLTVV.

The chain carries TRBV4-1 and TRBJ1-6, with TRBD1 matching 8 bases. The CDR3 totals 16 residues. Unmatched junction bases numbered 9, after V lost 4 bases and J lost 7 bases. CDR1 is MGHRA, CDR2 YSYEKL, per germline. The CDR3 loop is CASSRPPGQANSPLHF. The CDR3 coding sequence is TGCGCCAGCAGCCGACCCCCGGGACAGGCAAATTCACCCCTCCACTTT.

This rearrangement joins TRBV20-1 to TRBJ1-2, with D possibly being TRBD1 (5 bases). Between the trimmed V and J ends, which lost 3 bases and 5 bases, there was a span of 13 bases. From germline, CDR1 is DFQATT and CDR2 SNEGSKA (reference sequence). The CDR3 totals 13 residues. The CDR3 here is CSASRGPTYGYTF. Here the CDR3 DNA reads TGCAGTGCTAGTAGGGGACCAACATATGGCTACACCTTC.

V usage is TRBV11-2 and J usage is TRBJ1-4; D not certain. The V and J ends lost 2 bases and 8 bases respectively, with 3 bases between them. The CDR3 consists of 11 residues. Germline values: CDR1 SGHAT, CDR2 FQNNGV. Here the CDR3 reads CASSLTEKLFF. CDR3 in DNA: TGTGCCAGCAGCTTAACCGAAAAACTGTTTTTT.

To note about this clone: The same CDR3 also results from other DNA sequences found in this sample. The gene calls are TRBV19 and TRBJ2-7; D is perhaps TRBD1 (6 bases). Germline V CDR1 and CDR2: LNHDA, SQIVND (reference sequence). Deletions cut 3 bases from V and 4 bases from J, with 13 bases between. The CDR3 extends over 14 amino acids. The CDR3 bases are TGTGCCAGTAGTATGAGGCAGGGGTCTTACGAGCAGTACTTC. Translating it yields CASSMRQGSYEQYF.

This clone was counted once. The chain employs TRBV2 and TRBJ2-1; D remains ambiguous. CDR1 is SNHLY and CDR2 is FYNNEI in the germline V gene. V was clipped by 5 bases and J by 8 bases, with 13 bases between them. The CDR3 is 13 residues long. The DNA for the CDR3 is TGTGCCAGCAGTTCCCTGGGTTCGGATGAGCAGTTCTTC. Amino acids: CASSSLGSDEQFF.

This clone was detected a few times. V usage is TRBV7-9 and J usage is TRBJ1-1; D gene ambiguous. V was clipped by 5 bases and J by 1 base, with 11 bases between them. The CDR3 has 14 amino acids. Looked up from germline, CDR1 is SEHNR and CDR2 is FQNEAQ (reference sequence). This CDR3 reads CASSQRSGNTEAFF. The CDR3 DNA follows: TGTGCCAGCAGCCAACGGAGCGGGAACACTGAAGCTTTCTTT.

J is TRBJ2-5 and V is TRBV11-2; D is ambiguous. This CDR3 has 15 amino acids. V was clipped by 4 bases and J by 5 bases, with 17 bases between them. Germline V gives CDR1 SGHAT, CDR2 FQNNGV. Here the CDR3 reads CASSSAISLGETQYF. The CDR3 DNA follows: TGTGCCAGCAGCTCAGCTATTAGCCTGGGGGAGACCCAGTACTTC.

V gene TRBV7-2 combines with J gene TRBJ1-6, with D hard to call. Germline V lookup: CDR1 SGHTA, CDR2 FQGNSA. The CDR3 is 14 amino acids. Trimming removed 2 bases at V and 0 bases at J, with 2 bases between. CDR3 loop: CASSLLSYNSPLHF. The CDR3 DNA reads TGTGCCAGCAGCTTACTCTCCTATAATTCACCCCTCCACTTT.

This rearrangement joins TRBV6-5 to TRBJ1-2; D gene uncertain. V was shortened by 4 bases and J by 0 bases, with 6 bases between the two germline ends. The CDR3 has 13 residues. Germline CDR1 reads MNHEY; CDR2 reads SVGAGI. The DNA of the CDR3 is TGTGCCAGCAGTTTCGCAACTAACTATGGCTACACCTTC. It is translated as CASSFATNYGYTF.

The chain recombines TRBV28 with TRBJ1-3; D is unclear. V gave up 6 bases and J gave up 0 bases, with 12 bases separating them. The CDR3 is 15 residues long. Germline V gives CDR1 MDHEN, CDR2 SYDVKM. The CDR3 sequence: CASSVVGTSGNTIYF. The CDR3 coding sequence is TGTGCCAGCAGCGTCGTGGGAACCTCTGGAAACACCATATATTTT.

This sequence joins TRBV7-8 and TRBJ2-1; 9 positions match TRBD2. V shed 0 bases, J shed 10 bases, and the junction held 10 bases outside the gene matches. The CDR3 has 16 amino acids. The germline V gene has CDR1 SGHVS and CDR2 FQNEAQ. The CDR3 DNA reads as TGTGCCAGCAGCTTAGCGGGCCCCTCGGCGGGAGGGGAGCAGTTCTTC. Encoded protein: CASSLAGPSAGGEQFF. The full variable domain, its missing parts supplied by reference TRBV7-8 and TRBJ2-1, is GAGVSQSPRYKVAKRGQDVALRCDPISGHVSLFWYQQALGQGPEFLTYFQNEAQLDKSGLPSDRFFAERPEGSVSTLKIQRTQQEDSAVYLCASSLAGPSAGGEQFFGPGTRLTVL.

This clone showed up just once. The chain has TRBV13 and TRBJ2-7, with 8 bases matching TRBD1. The CDR3 has 13 amino acids. Germline-derived CDR1 and CDR2 are PRHDT and FYEKMQ (reference sequence). V lost 4 bases and J lost 2; bases outside the gene matches: 1. CDR3 bases: TGTGCCAGCAGCTACAGGGGGGCCTACGAGCAGTACTTC. It is translated as CASSYRGAYEQYF.

The V call is TRBV7-8, the J call TRBJ1-1; weak D call: TRBD1 (6 bases). Looked up from germline, CDR1 is SGHVS and CDR2 is FQNEAQ. This CDR3 has 17 residues. Trimming took 4 bases from V and 3 from J, leaving 21 bases between them. This chain's CDR3 is CASSWVGGPSLDTEAFF. CDR3 sequence (DNA): TGTGCCAGCAGCTGGGTAGGGGGGCCTTCCTTGGACACTGAAGCTTTCTTT.

The CDR3 bases are TGTGCCAGCAGCTTAATGGGAGGACTTGCCACAGATACGCAGTATTTT. Translation: CASSLMGGLATDTQYF. The J gene is TRBJ2-3, the V gene TRBV11-2; weak D call: TRBD2 (6 bases). Deletions cut 2 bases from V and 2 bases from J, with 14 bases between. This CDR3 has 16 amino acids. Per germline, CDR1 SGHAT and CDR2 FQNNGV.

This clone was counted a single time. J is TRBJ2-1 and V is TRBV18, with D possibly matching TRBD2 (6 bases). V was pared by 6 bases and J by 2 bases, with 17 bases between. Germline V gene lookup returns CDR1 KGHSH and CDR2 LQKENI. The CDR3 spans 16 residues. The CDR3 loop reads CASSLGTAATYNEQFF. CDR3 DNA sequence: TGTGCCAGCTCCCTCGGGACTGCTGCCACCTACAATGAGCAGTTCTTC.

CDR3 nucleotide sequence: TGTGCCAGCAGCCAAATGGGAAGAGGGAATGGCTACACCTTC. Its translation is CASSQMGRGNGYTF. This chain uses TRBV3-1 (or the pseudogene TRBV3-2) with TRBJ1-2; D not certain. Trimming shortened V by 2 bases and J by 6 bases, and 13 bases separated the two germline ends. The CDR3 covers 14 residues. Germline lookup yields CDR1 LGHDT and CDR2 YNNKEL (reference sequence).

The chain links TRBV29-1 to TRBJ2-3; D call uncertain. This CDR3 has 12 amino acids. CDR1 is SQVTM and CDR2 is ANQGSEA in the germline V gene. Trimming removed 3 bases at V and 6 bases at J, with 10 bases between. The CDR3 reads CSVDWVGDTQYF. The CDR3 DNA follows: TGCAGCGTTGATTGGGTTGGGGATACGCAGTATTTT.

The chain links TRBV24-1 to TRBJ2-1; a weak D match, TRBD2 (5 bases). V was trimmed by 5 bases and J by 7 bases, leaving 20 bases between them. Germline V lookup: CDR1 KGHDR, CDR2 SFDVKD. This CDR3 is built from 16 residues. CDR3 sequence reads: CATSGTSGAVLNEQFF. In nucleotides, the CDR3 is TGTGCCACCAGTGGGACGAGCGGTGCCGTGCTAAATGAGCAGTTCTTC.

This chain connects TRBV6-5 to TRBJ1-1; D may be TRBD1 (5 bases). Between the trimmed V and J ends, which lost 0 bases and 3 bases, there was a span of 14 bases. Germline CDR1 and CDR2: MNHEY and SVGAGI. The CDR3 is made up of 16 amino acids. The CDR3 DNA reads as TGTGCCAGCAGTTACTCCCTCGGGGCTGTGGACACTGAAGCTTTCTTT. This encodes CASSYSLGAVDTEAFF.

The chain joins TRBV2 to TRBJ1-4; no firm D call. The CDR3 sequence is 11 residues long. Germline lookup yields CDR1 SNHLY and CDR2 FYNNEI. Deletions cut 7 bases from V and 8 bases from J, with 8 bases between. CDR3 DNA sequence: TGTGCCAGCACAGTTGAGGAAAAACTGTTTTTT. Its protein is CASTVEEKLFF. Together with reference TRBV2 and TRBJ1-4, the CDR3 gives the full variable domain: EPEVTQTPSHQVTQMGQEVILRCVPISNHLYFYWYRQILGQKVEFLVSFYNNEISEKSEIFDDQFSVERPDGSNFTLKIRSTKLEDSAMYFCASTVEEKLFFGSGTQLSVL.

This clone was seen more than once but under ten times. The rearrangement links TRBV29-1 to TRBJ2-3; 8 bases are shared with TRBD2. V was pared by 5 bases and J by 4 bases, with 5 bases of the junction left unmatched. This CDR3 is 13 amino acids long. Germline CDR1 is SQVTM and CDR2 is ANQGSEA. The CDR3 DNA reads TGCAGCGTTAGCTTAGCGGGACCAGATACGCAGTATTTT. Translated: CSVSLAGPDTQYF.

This chain links TRBV10-1 with TRBJ2-7; D gene uncertain. Germline loops: CDR1 WNHNN, CDR2 SYGVQD (reference sequence). Trimming removed 8 bases from V and 2 bases from J, with 10 bases in between. CDR3 length equals 12 residues. CDR3 bases: TGCGCCAGCTCCCGCGGACCCTACGAGCAGTACTTC. Translated: CASSRGPYEQYF.

This clone was seen once. The chain links TRBV3-1 (or the pseudogene TRBV3-2) to TRBJ1-2; possible D gene TRBD1, 6 bases. V lost 4 bases and J lost 4, with 16 bases in between. The CDR3 runs 15 residues. CDR1 is LGHDT and CDR2 is YNNKEL in the germline V gene (reference sequence). CDR3 coding DNA: TGTGCCAGCAGCCCGGCGGGAGACAGGTCCTATGGCTACACCTTC. It translates to CASSPAGDRSYGYTF.

V and J are TRBV13 and TRBJ2-3; 11 bases are shared with TRBD2. There are 15 residues in the CDR3. CDR1 and CDR2 from the germline V gene are PRHDT and FYEKMQ (reference sequence). V was clipped by 3 bases and J by 4 bases; unmatched bases: 3. The CDR3 DNA sequence: TGTGCCAGCAGCTTGGGGACTAGCGGATCAGATACGCAGTATTTT. Protein sequence: CASSLGTSGSDTQYF.

The rearrangement joins TRBV7-9 to TRBJ1-2; possibly TRBD1 for D (5 bases). The CDR3 is 17 amino acids. V lost 1 base and J lost 8, with 23 bases in between. Germline CDR1 reads SEHNR; CDR2 reads FQNEAQ (reference sequence). The CDR3 nucleotides read TGTGCCAGCAGCTTAGATGGTTTCCTTGACAGAACTTTGGGCTACACCTTC. Amino acids: CASSLDGFLDRTLGYTF.